Below, 32 T cell receptor beta chains from the same sample are listed, as sequenced in a study of cytomegalovirus exposure and HLA in healthy donors (dated by TCRdb to 2016 to 2017). Library preparation was by the immunoSEQ multiplex PCR assay. A mixture of 60 forward primers for TCR Vbeta segments and 13 reverse primers for TCR Jbeta segments was used in the multiplex PCR. Held by TCRdb, this immuneACCESS table contains in-frame sequences only and omits some clones. Under half of the omission traces to an unresolved V gene where checked; the cause of the rest is unknown. The sample data list 120,000 or so clones, and 50% to 80% of these were observed just once. Under 9.5% of the sample belongs to the ten largest clones. The sequenced sample was PBMCs. These receptors were obtained from a woman in her thirties or forties in good health and CMV-seropositive.

The V and J genes are TRBV23-1 and TRBJ2-7; D is perhaps TRBD2 (10 bases). TRBV23-1 is labeled an ORF, and its function is uncertain. The CDR3 length is 20 residues. Trimming pared 3 bases from V and 6 bases from J, leaving 33 bases between. CDR3 sequence: CASSQRQGDASGSPRGEQYF. The DNA of the CDR3 is TGCGCCAGCAGTCAGAGACAGGGGGATGCTAGCGGGAGCCCCAGGGGCGAGCAGTACTTC.

The chain is built from TRBV2 and TRBJ2-7; 7 bases are a match to TRBD2. Germline CDR1 and CDR2: SNHLY and FYNNEI. This CDR3 contains 14 residues. Trimming removed 8 bases from V and 3 bases from J; junction bases left unmatched: 10. CDR3: CASEPGTTIYEQYF. The CDR3 coding sequence is TGTGCCAGCGAACCCGGGACTACCATCTACGAGCAGTACTTC.

V and J are TRBV7-2 and TRBJ2-3, with D tentatively TRBD1 (5 bases). The CDR3 loop spans 14 amino acids. V lost 5 bases and J lost 0, with 9 bases in between. Germline V gene data show CDR1 as SGHTA and CDR2 as FQGNSA. The CDR3 nucleotides read TGTGCCAGCAGCCCCCAGGGTAGCACAGATACGCAGTATTTT. Protein: CASSPQGSTDTQYF.

This clone was counted ten times or more. The chain uses TRBV10-1 and TRBJ1-1; D perhaps matches TRBD1 (5 bases). This CDR3 region has 14 residues. The germline CDR1 and CDR2 sequences are WNHNN and SYGVQD (reference sequence). Trimming removed 4 bases at V and 0 bases at J, with 9 bases between. CDR3: CASSVGQLNTEAFF. For the CDR3, the DNA is TGCGCCAGCAGTGTGGGGCAGTTGAACACTGAAGCTTTCTTT.

The CDR3 loop is CASSLDPGRVGYTF. CDR3 sequence (DNA): TGTGCCAGCAGCTTAGATCCGGGCAGGGTAGGCTACACCTTC. V usage is TRBV11-2 and J usage is TRBJ1-2, with D perhaps TRBD1 (5 bases). CDR1 is SGHAT, CDR2 FQNNGV, per germline. V lost 0 bases, J lost 8 bases, and 13 bases lay in between. This CDR3 is built from 14 residues.

V gene TRBV27 combines with J gene TRBJ1-4, with D tentatively TRBD1 (5 bases). Trimming took 2 bases from V and 7 from J, leaving 17 bases between them. CDR1 is MNHEY, CDR2 SMNVEV, per germline (reference sequence). The length of the CDR3 is 16 residues. The CDR3 DNA follows: TGTGCCAGCAGTTTAGGAGGGCCAGGGAGAGGTGAAAAACTGTTTTTT. Translation: CASSLGGPGRGEKLFF. The complete variable domain, with remaining parts taken from reference TRBV27 and TRBJ1-4, reads EAQVTQNPRYLITVTGKKLTVTCSQNMNHEYMSWYRQDPGLGLRQIYYSMNVEVTDKGDVPEGYKVSRKEKRNFPLILESPSPNQTSLYFCASSLGGPGRGEKLFFGSGTQLSVL.

This clone appeared a few times. The gene calls are TRBV7-2 and TRBJ2-7; D is ambiguous. This CDR3 spans 15 amino acids. Germline loops: CDR1 SGHTA, CDR2 FQGNSA. With 1 base removed from V and 2 bases from J, the gap between germline ends came to 12 bases. CDR3 sequence reads: CASSLVRLLPYEQYF. As DNA, the CDR3 is TGTGCCAGCAGCTTAGTTCGTTTACTACCCTACGAGCAGTACTTC. The variable domain in full, completed from reference TRBV7-2 and TRBJ2-7, reads GAGVSQSPSNKVTEKGKDVELRCDPISGHTALYWYRQSLGQGLEFLIYFQGNSAPDKSGLPSDRFSAERTGGSVSTLTIQRTQQEDSAVYLCASSLVRLLPYEQYFGPGTRLTVT.

This rearrangement joins TRBV23-1 to TRBJ2-5, with 8 bases matching TRBD2. TRBV23-1 is an ORF, and what it does is uncertain. V was clipped by 6 bases and J by 5 bases; unmatched bases: 8. CDR3 length equals 14 residues. CDR3 residues: CASRRGRLAETQYF. The CDR3 DNA reads TGCGCCAGCAGACGCGGGCGACTAGCGGAGACCCAGTACTTC.

The genes are TRBV2 and TRBJ2-7; D is possibly TRBD1 (6 bases). This CDR3 is 13 amino acids long. Germline V gene data show CDR1 as SNHLY and CDR2 as FYNNEI. The V end was cut by 3 bases, the J end by 5 bases, with 11 bases between. Here the CDR3 DNA reads TGTGCCAGCAGTGAGCAGGGGATGAACGAGCAGTACTTC. Protein: CASSEQGMNEQYF.

V gene TRBV5-1 combines with J gene TRBJ2-5, with a tentative D call TRBD2 (6 bases). The DNA end is a closer match to TRBJ2-7, so the J assignment may be wrong. CDR3 length: 15 amino acids. The germline V gene has CDR1 SGHRS and CDR2 YFSETQ. The CDR3 loop is CASSLGSGGNYEQYF. CDR3 DNA: TGCGCCAGCAGCTTGGGTAGCGGCGGGAACTACGAGCAGTACTTC.

This clone was seen only a few times. Here the CDR3 DNA reads TGTGCCAGCAGCCCGGGACAGGGGGATATTTCTGGTACCAACGTCCTGACTTTC. It codes for CASSPGQGDISGTNVLTF. V gene TRBV7-9 combines with J gene TRBJ2-6; 11 nucleotides line up with TRBD1. The CDR3 has 18 amino acids. V was pared by 5 bases and J by 8 bases, with 14 bases of the junction left unmatched. Germline CDR1 and CDR2: SEHNR and FQNEAQ (reference sequence).

This chain links TRBV5-1 with TRBJ2-3, with a weak D call TRBD1 (5 bases). The CDR3 has 13 residues. Trimming stripped 2 bases from V and 2 bases from J, with 6 bases between. Per the germline V gene, CDR1 is SGHRS and CDR2 is YFSETQ. Written as DNA, the CDR3 is TGCGCCAGCAGCTTTGGGGCCACAGATACGCAGTATTTT. Translating it yields CASSFGATDTQYF. The entire variable domain, with the rest obtained from reference TRBV5-1 and TRBJ2-3, is as follows: KAGVTQTPRYLIKTRGQQVTLSCSPISGHRSVSWYQQTPGQGLQFLFEYFSETQRNKGNFPGRFSGRQFSNSRSEMNVSTLELGDSALYLCASSFGATDTQYFGPGTRLTVL.

J is TRBJ2-5 and V is TRBV29-1, with TRBD1 matching 9 bases. The J call is in doubt because the DNA end fits TRBJ2-7 better. CDR1 is SQVTM, CDR2 ANQGSEA, per germline. CDR3 length equals 14 residues. The CDR3 loop reads CSVTSGTGHHEQYF. In nucleotides, the CDR3 is TGCAGCGTCACCTCCGGGACAGGGCATCACGAGCAGTACTTC.

The chain joins TRBV5-4 to TRBJ2-7; 9 positions match TRBD2. Losses at the gene ends were 8 bases for V and 3 bases for J; bases not matched to a gene: 3. Germline values: CDR1 SGHNT, CDR2 YYREEE (reference sequence). This CDR3 region has 12 residues. CDR3 in amino acids: CASSGSGYEQYF. The CDR3 DNA follows: TGTGCCAGTAGCGGGAGCGGCTACGAGCAGTACTTC.

The V call is TRBV27, the J call TRBJ2-6; no clear D. CDR3 size: 14 residues. Germline V gene lookup returns CDR1 MNHEY and CDR2 SMNVEV (reference sequence). V dropped 4 bases and J dropped 3 bases, with 7 bases sitting between them. The CDR3 spells CASSSENGANVLTF. CDR3 in DNA: TGTGCCAGCAGTTCAGAAAATGGGGCCAACGTCCTGACTTTC.

This clone was counted between two and nine times. J is TRBJ2-5 and V is TRBV30; D possibly corresponds to TRBD2 (6 bases). The CDR3 contains 14 residues. CDR1 and CDR2 from the germline V gene are GTSNPN and SVGIG (reference sequence). Trimming took off 1 base at V and 1 base at J, with 10 bases between the two ends. In DNA, the CDR3 is TGTGCCTGGAGTGCGACGGGACTCCAAGAGACCCAGTACTTC. This codes for CAWSATGLQETQYF.

The chain is built from TRBV14 and TRBJ1-2; 7 bases fit TRBD1. CDR1 is SGHDN, CDR2 FVKESK, per germline. Germline trimming cut 1 base from V and 2 bases from J; bases unmatched to any gene: 4. This CDR3 has 15 amino acids. The CDR3 nucleotides read TGTGCCAGCAGCCAAGGACAGGGTTTCAACTATGGCTACACCTTC. Amino acids: CASSQGQGFNYGYTF.

The chain uses TRBV25-1 and TRBJ1-1; possibly TRBD1 for D (5 bases). The CDR3 is made up of 14 amino acids. Looked up from germline, CDR1 is MGHDK and CDR2 is SYGVNS. The V end lost 4 bases, the J end lost 2 bases, and 11 bases lay between the germline ends. CDR3 sequence: CASSGLGGNTEAFF. The CDR3 bases are TGTGCCAGCAGTGGCTTGGGGGGTAACACTGAAGCTTTCTTT.

This clone was seen a handful of times. The chain combines TRBV4-1 with TRBJ2-5; 12 bases map to TRBD2. Germline lookup yields CDR1 MGHRA and CDR2 YSYEKL. V lost 4 bases to trimming and J lost 5 bases; unmatched junction nucleotides: 11. This CDR3 is 17 amino acids long. CDR3 bases: TGCGCCAGCAGCCTCGGTCCCCTAGCGGGGGGGCCGGAGACCCAGTACTTC. Its protein product is CASSLGPLAGGPETQYF.

CDR3 DNA: TGTGCCAGCAGCGTAGGCCTAGCGGGAGTTCGGACAGATACGCAGTATTTT. Translated, it gives CASSVGLAGVRTDTQYF. This chain uses TRBV9 with TRBJ2-3, with 10 bases lining up with TRBD2. V trimming: 0 bases; J trimming: 3 bases; junction bases outside the gene matches: 7. The CDR3 contains 17 residues. CDR1 and CDR2 from the germline V gene are SGDLS and YYNGEE.

This clone was detected only a few times. This chain connects TRBV5-1 to TRBJ2-1, with TRBD2 matching 12 bases. The CDR3 totals 15 residues. Per germline, CDR1 SGHRS and CDR2 YFSETQ. The V gene end was trimmed by 3 bases and the J gene end by 8 bases; junction bases not matched to a gene: 6. The CDR3 region has the DNA TGCGCCAGCAGCTCGCTAGCGGGAGGGCCCGATGAGCAGTTCTTC. This translates into CASSSLAGGPDEQFF. Supplemented by reference TRBV5-1 and TRBJ2-1, the full variable domain reads KAGVTQTPRYLIKTRGQQVTLSCSPISGHRSVSWYQQTPGQGLQFLFEYFSETQRNKGNFPGRFSGRQFSNSRSEMNVSTLELGDSALYLCASSSLAGGPDEQFFGPGTRLTVL.

J is TRBJ2-1 and V is TRBV9; D gene uncertain. V was pared by 4 bases and J by 3 bases, with 14 bases between. Germline loops: CDR1 SGDLS, CDR2 YYNGEE. This CDR3 is 15 amino acids long. The CDR3 loop is CASSPSRQNYNEQFF. As DNA, the CDR3 is TGTGCCAGCAGCCCAAGCAGGCAGAACTACAATGAGCAGTTCTTC.

The chain uses TRBV9 and TRBJ1-4; D is possibly TRBD1 (5 bases). Germline CDR1 SGDLS, CDR2 YYNGEE. Trimming removed 4 bases at V and 6 bases at J, with 16 bases between. The CDR3 totals 15 residues. As DNA, the CDR3 is TGTGCCAGCAGCTCCGCGGGGGGGGATGATGAAAAACTGTTTTTT. Its protein is CASSSAGGDDEKLFF.

V is TRBV9 and J is TRBJ2-5; D unclear. Germline V gene lookup returns CDR1 SGDLS and CDR2 YYNGEE. V gave up 0 bases and J gave up 2 bases, with 8 bases separating them. The CDR3 runs to 14 residues. The CDR3 DNA reads as TGTGCCAGCAGCGTAGGCGCCCTTCAAGAGACCCAGTACTTC. This sequence encodes CASSVGALQETQYF.

This clone appeared a single time. V gene TRBV28 combines with J gene TRBJ2-7; D perhaps matches TRBD2 (6 bases). Per germline, CDR1 MDHEN and CDR2 SYDVKM. The CDR3 consists of 14 residues. The V end was cut by 7 bases, the J end by 4 bases, with 17 bases between. CDR3 amino acids: CASTTTGSLYEQYF. For the CDR3, the DNA is TGTGCCAGCACTACTACCGGGAGCCTTTACGAGCAGTACTTC.

The chain is built from TRBV29-1 and TRBJ2-7, with 10 bases fitting TRBD1. Germline CDR1 reads SQVTM; CDR2 reads ANQGSEA. This CDR3 comprises 14 residues. After removal of 7 bases from V and 5 bases from J, the junction contained 11 bases not matched to a gene. The CDR3 protein is CSAKTGTGAHEQYF. For the CDR3, the DNA is TGCAGCGCTAAAACCGGGACAGGGGCCCACGAGCAGTACTTC.

The table lists this clone with a few counts. The gene calls are TRBV7-9 and TRBJ2-1, with 7 bases fitting TRBD1. J lost 12 bases, V lost 1 base, and 12 bases had no gene match. The CDR3 extends over 15 amino acids. Looked up from germline, CDR1 is SEHNR and CDR2 is FQNEAQ (reference sequence). The DNA for the CDR3 is TGTGCCAGCAGCTTAGACCTGGGGACAGCCAGAGGGCAGTTCTTC. This sequence encodes CASSLDLGTARGQFF.

The V call is TRBV28, the J call TRBJ2-2, with TRBD2 identical over 7 bases. The CDR3 is made up of 15 amino acids. Germline lookup yields CDR1 MDHEN and CDR2 SYDVKM. The trim removed 7 bases at V and 3 bases at J, leaving 8 bases unmatched. This CDR3 is CASTGGGVDTGELFF. CDR3 DNA: TGTGCCAGCACCGGGGGAGGGGTGGACACCGGGGAGCTGTTTTTT.

This chain joins TRBV18 and TRBJ1-1, with 7 bases identical to TRBD1. Germline loops: CDR1 KGHSH, CDR2 LQKENI. CDR3 size: 14 residues. J lost 3 bases, V lost 8 bases, and 9 bases had no gene match. CDR3 DNA sequence: TGTGCCAGCATCAGGGGGGAGTCGGACACTGAAGCTTTCTTT. It yields the protein CASIRGESDTEAFF.

The J gene is TRBJ2-5, the V gene TRBV19; the match to TRBD2 covers 7 bases. Germline assignment: CDR1 LNHDA and CDR2 SQIVND (reference sequence). The CDR3 runs 15 residues. J gave up 5 bases and V 3 bases, and 9 bases lay outside the gene matches. CDR3 in amino acids: CASSMTSLVVETQYF. The CDR3 nucleotides are TGTGCCAGTAGTATGACTAGCCTCGTGGTGGAGACCCAGTACTTC.

This clone was detected only a few times. V gene TRBV30 combines with J gene TRBJ1-2; 8 bases are shared with TRBD1. The V gene end was trimmed by 7 bases and the J gene end by 7 bases; junction bases not matched to a gene: 8. Per germline, CDR1 GTSNPN and CDR2 SVGIG (reference sequence). CDR3 size: 12 residues. This CDR3 is CASQGVGGGYTF. The CDR3, as DNA: TGTGCCTCACAGGGGGTAGGCGGTGGCTACACCTTC.

This chain joins TRBV29-1 and TRBJ1-2, with D maybe TRBD1 (5 bases). Germline V gene sequence: CDR1 SQVTM, CDR2 ANQGSEA. The CDR3 is 12 amino acids. Between the trimmed V and J ends, which lost 3 bases and 6 bases, there was a span of 11 bases. This chain's CDR3 is CSVDGQGNGYTF. CDR3 sequence (DNA): TGCAGCGTTGACGGCCAGGGTAATGGCTACACCTTC.